Below are 15 T cell receptor beta chains sequenced from a single sample in a study of blood T cell repertoires in COVID-19 (dated by TCRdb to 2018 to 2020). The receptor library was made with the immunoSEQ multiplex PCR assay. Not all clones reach the TCRdb copy of this immuneACCESS table, which keeps in-frame sequences only. Checked studies attribute under half of the gap to unresolved V genes and leave the rest unexplained. This sample holds roughly 140,000 clones; roughly four fifths were observed only once. About 8% of the sample lies in the top ten. Material for sequencing was peripheral blood. The source of these receptors is a human donor in a cohort sampled during active COVID-19.

The chain couples TRBV19 to TRBJ2-5, with unresolved D. The germline V gene encodes CDR1 LNHDA and CDR2 SQIVND (reference sequence). The V end lost 3 bases, the J end lost 1 base, and 12 bases lay between the germline ends. The CDR3 runs 15 residues. The CDR3 DNA reads as TGTGCCAGTAGTATGTCGCAGGCCCCCCAAGAGACCCAGTACTTC. Amino acids: CASSMSQAPQETQYF.

The chain has TRBV7-2 and TRBJ2-3, with 7 bases matching TRBD2. V dropped 4 bases and J dropped 4; count of bases not matched to a gene: 5. The length of the CDR3 is 14 residues. Germline loops: CDR1 SGHTA, CDR2 FQGNSA. CDR3 nucleotide sequence: TGTGCCAGCAGCTCAAGGGACTATCCAGATACGCAGTATTTT. Translation: CASSSRDYPDTQYF. Complete variable domain (other parts from reference TRBV7-2 and TRBJ2-3): GAGVSQSPSNKVTEKGKDVELRCDPISGHTALYWYRQSLGQGLEFLIYFQGNSAPDKSGLPSDRFSAERTGGSVSTLTIQRTQQEDSAVYLCASSSRDYPDTQYFGPGTRLTVL.

This clone was picked up a small number of times. The chain has TRBV28 and TRBJ2-7, with TRBD1 as a possible D gene (6 bases). The V gene lost 7 bases and the J gene lost 0 bases, with 19 bases spanning the gap. CDR3 size: 16 residues. CDR1 is MDHEN and CDR2 is SYDVKM in the germline V gene. In DNA, the CDR3 is TGTGCCAGCATCACTTTCAGGGGATCATCCTCCTACGAGCAGTACTTC. This encodes CASITFRGSSSYEQYF.

This clone is medium-sized. The V gene is TRBV6-2 or TRBV6-3, the J gene TRBJ1-1; the D is unclear. V dropped 0 bases and J dropped 3 bases, with 11 bases sitting between them. The CDR3 has 15 amino acids. CDR1 is MNHEY and CDR2 is SVGEGT in the germline V gene. The chain's CDR3 is CASSYSKTLDTEAFF. In DNA form, the CDR3 reads TGTGCCAGCAGTTACTCGAAGACTCTGGACACTGAAGCTTTCTTT.

The V call is TRBV18, the J call TRBJ1-1; possibly TRBD1 for D (5 bases). The V gene's germline CDR1 is KGHSH and CDR2 LQKENI. The V end lost 6 bases, the J end lost 5 bases, and 13 bases lay between the germline ends. The CDR3 has 13 residues. The DNA for the CDR3 is TGTGCCAGCTCCGCAAAGGAGGGGACTGAAGCTTTCTTT. Encoded protein: CASSAKEGTEAFF.

The table lists this clone with a count of one. The chain uses TRBV5-1 and TRBJ1-6, with 10 positions matching TRBD1. The germline CDR1 and CDR2 sequences are SGHRS and YFSETQ. The CDR3 length is 16 residues. Trimming at V came to 8 bases and at J to 7 bases, leaving 12 bases not matched to a gene. CDR3 region: CASSPGQGMGNSPLHF. CDR3 sequence (DNA): TGCGCCAGTTCACCGGGACAGGGGATGGGGAATTCACCCCTCCACTTT. The full variable domain, with the rest looked up from reference TRBV5-1 and TRBJ1-6, is KAGVTQTPRYLIKTRGQQVTLSCSPISGHRSVSWYQQTPGQGLQFLFEYFSETQRNKGNFPGRFSGRQFSNSRSEMNVSTLELGDSALYLCASSPGQGMGNSPLHFGNGTRLTVT.

The chain couples TRBV7-6 to TRBJ1-1; D is unresolved. CDR3 length equals 15 residues. V lost 0 bases and J lost 6, with 14 bases in between. Germline V gene lookup returns CDR1 SGHVS and CDR2 FNYEAQ. CDR3 coding DNA: TGTGCCAGCAGCTTAGCGGGCACGGGAAATTCTGAAGCTTTCTTT. Translation: CASSLAGTGNSEAFF. Full variable domain (remainder filled in from reference TRBV7-6 and TRBJ1-1): GAGVSQSPRYKVTKRGQDVALRCDPISGHVSLYWYRQALGQGPEFLTYFNYEAQQDKSGLPNDRFSAERPEGSISTLTIQRTEQRDSAMYRCASSLAGTGNSEAFFGQGTRLTVV.

A word on this clone: Different DNA sequences within this sample yield the same CDR3. The chain joins TRBV2 to TRBJ1-1; D uncertain. Trimming took 6 bases from V and 1 from J, leaving 6 bases between them. This CDR3 is 12 amino acids long. Looked up from germline, CDR1 is SNHLY and CDR2 is FYNNEI. The CDR3 sequence: CASRTGNTEAFF. CDR3 sequence (DNA): TGTGCCAGCAGGACGGGGAACACTGAAGCTTTCTTT. Variable domain in full (rest from reference TRBV2 and TRBJ1-1): EPEVTQTPSHQVTQMGQEVILRCVPISNHLYFYWYRQILGQKVEFLVSFYNNEISEKSEIFDDQFSVERPDGSNFTLKIRSTKLEDSAMYFCASRTGNTEAFFGQGTRLTVV.

CDR3 sequence (DNA): TGTGCCATCAGTGAGTCGGAACAGAGCTCCTACGAGCAGTACTTC. Translating it yields CAISESEQSSYEQYF. The chain carries TRBV10-3 and TRBJ2-7, with D uncertain. This CDR3 is 15 amino acids long. V lost 0 bases and J 0 bases, leaving 9 bases between the germline ends. CDR1 and CDR2 (germline): ENHRY, SYGVKD.

V is TRBV6-1 and J is TRBJ1-2, with a tentative D call TRBD1 (5 bases). V was pared by 2 bases and J by 7 bases, with 17 bases between. The CDR3 has 15 amino acids. The germline V gene has CDR1 MNHNS and CDR2 SASEGT. The CDR3 nucleotides read TGTGCCAGCAGTGAATCCGGCAGGGATGGAAGTGGCTACACCTTC. Residues: CASSESGRDGSGYTF.

The gene calls are TRBV10-2 and TRBJ1-2, with 9 bases identical to TRBD1. The CDR3 length is 16 residues. J was trimmed by 8 bases and V by 2 bases; bases with no gene match: 12. The V gene's germline CDR1 is WSHSY and CDR2 SAAADI. CDR3 residues: CASSEGGGQGLGGYTF. CDR3 coding DNA: TGCGCCAGCAGTGAGGGTGGCGGACAGGGGTTGGGAGGCTACACCTTC.

V gene TRBV18 combines with J gene TRBJ2-2; TRBD2 might be the D (5 bases). CDR3 size: 16 residues. Trimming cost V 3 bases and J 1 base, with 12 bases left between them. Germline values: CDR1 KGHSH, CDR2 LQKENI. The CDR3 is CASSPPRGMNTGELFF. The CDR3 DNA is TGTGCCAGCTCACCCCCTCGAGGGATGAACACCGGGGAGCTGTTTTTT. The entire variable domain, with the rest obtained from reference TRBV18 and TRBJ2-2, is as follows: NAGVMQNPRHLVRRRGQEARLRCSPMKGHSHVYWYRQLPEEGLKFMVYLQKENIIDESGMPKERFSAEFPKEGPSILRIQQVVRGDSAAYFCASSPPRGMNTGELFFGEGSRLTVL.

This chain joins TRBV12-3 or TRBV12-4 and TRBJ1-2; no definite D call. V was cut by 5 bases and J by 8 bases, with 15 bases left in between. The CDR3 covers 13 residues. CDR3 in DNA: TGTGCCAGCAGTCCCTCCGGCCAGAGGGGCTACACCTTC. Amino acids: CASSPSGQRGYTF.

The V gene is TRBV5-1, the J gene TRBJ1-4; 9 bases fit TRBD1. The CDR3 length is 16 residues. Germline V lookup: CDR1 SGHRS, CDR2 YFSETQ. After removal of 0 bases from V and 4 bases from J, the junction contained 4 bases not matched to a gene. Here the CDR3 reads CASSLGDRGFNEKLFF. The CDR3 coding sequence is TGCGCCAGCAGCTTGGGAGACAGGGGGTTTAATGAAAAACTGTTTTTT. The variable domain in full, with the rest retrieved from reference TRBV5-1 and TRBJ1-4, is KAGVTQTPRYLIKTRGQQVTLSCSPISGHRSVSWYQQTPGQGLQFLFEYFSETQRNKGNFPGRFSGRQFSNSRSEMNVSTLELGDSALYLCASSLGDRGFNEKLFFGSGTQLSVL.

This chain connects TRBV19 to TRBJ1-4; 9 nucleotides agree with TRBD1. The germline gives CDR1 LNHDA, CDR2 SQIVND (reference sequence). CDR3 size: 16 residues. J lost 5 bases, V lost 7 bases, and 11 bases had no gene match. The CDR3 DNA sequence: TGTGCCAGTAACCAATGGACGGGACAGGGAAATGAAAAACTGTTTTTT. This gives the protein CASNQWTGQGNEKLFF. Supplemented by reference TRBV19 and TRBJ1-4, the full variable domain reads DGGITQSPKYLFRKEGQNVTLSCEQNLNHDAMYWYRQDPGQGLRLIYYSQIVNDFQKGDIAEGYSVSREKKESFPLTVTSAQKNPTAFYLCASNQWTGQGNEKLFFGSGTQLSVL.